The rows below give T cell receptor beta chains drawn from one sample of a study of shared clonotypes between healthy human individuals. The assay was immunoSEQ multiplex PCR, and TCRdb's table has in-frame clones only and misses some. This sample yields 2 million to 2.5 million clones, of which around 93% are seen a single time; around 1.7% belongs to the top ten. The sequenced sample consisted of naive CD8+ T cells from PBMCs. The origin of the receptors is a man aged 18-30 years in good health. Some clones in this sample may be carry-over from other donors' samples. CDR3s include the opening cysteine and the closing phenylalanine or tryptophan. The order of the fields is clone size, J gene, V gene, D gene, CDR3 DNA, CDR3 protein. A D gene is named only where the DNA matches it firmly. Clone sizes are given selectively: once, few, many, or a class where the clone is expanded.

abundance: once
j_gene: TRBJ2-3
v_gene: TRBV4-3
d_gene: .
CDR3nt: TGCGCCAGCAGCCAAGATTACGATGGAATGTATAAAGATACGCAGTATTTT
CDR3aa: CASSQDYDGMYKDTQYF

abundance: .
j_gene: TRBJ2-7
v_gene: TRBV27
d_gene: .
CDR3nt: TGTGCCAGCAGTGGGTTTGAGGGAGCTGCCTACGAGCAGTACTTC
CDR3aa: CASSGFEGAAYEQYF

abundance: .
j_gene: TRBJ1-2
v_gene: TRBV29-1
d_gene: .
CDR3nt: TGCAGCGTCCCCTCCTCAGGTGGCTACACCTTC
CDR3aa: CSVPSSGGYTF

abundance: .
j_gene: TRBJ1-2
v_gene: TRBV27
d_gene: .
CDR3nt: TGTGCCAGCTATTCCTCCGTGGGCTACACCTTC
CDR3aa: CASYSSVGYTF

abundance: .
j_gene: TRBJ2-7
v_gene: TRBV29-1
d_gene: .
CDR3nt: TGCAGCGTTGAAGAGGGGTGGGGCGAGCAGTACTTC
CDR3aa: CSVEEGWGEQYF

abundance: few
j_gene: TRBJ1-1
v_gene: TRBV19
d_gene: TRBD1
CDR3nt: TGTGCCAGTAGTGAGCACAGACAGGGTTGGACTGAAGCTTTCTTT
CDR3aa: CASSEHRQGWTEAFF

abundance: .
j_gene: TRBJ2-2
v_gene: TRBV2
d_gene: .
CDR3nt: TGTGCCAGCAGTGATGATCGGGGGCTAGCCGGGGAGCTGTTTTTT
CDR3aa: CASSDDRGLAGELFF

abundance: once
j_gene: TRBJ1-2
v_gene: TRBV7-9
d_gene: TRBD1
CDR3nt: TGTGCCAGCAGCTTAGGGGCCTCAGGGGGCAACTATGGCTACACCTTC
CDR3aa: CASSLGASGGNYGYTF

abundance: once
j_gene: TRBJ1-2
v_gene: TRBV10-3
d_gene: .
CDR3nt: TGTGCCATCAGCAACCCGGGGGAGGGCTATGGCTACACCTTC
CDR3aa: CAISNPGEGYGYTF

abundance: .
j_gene: TRBJ2-4
v_gene: TRBV9
d_gene: .
CDR3nt: TGTGCCAGCAGCGTAGGGGGAAGCACAAACATTCAGTACTTC
CDR3aa: CASSVGGSTNIQYF

abundance: .
j_gene: TRBJ2-7
v_gene: TRBV4-1
d_gene: TRBD2
CDR3nt: TGCGCCAGCAGCTCTTCGCTAGCGGCCTCCTACGAGCAGTACTTC
CDR3aa: CASSSSLAASYEQYF

abundance: .
j_gene: TRBJ1-3
v_gene: TRBV6-1
d_gene: .
CDR3nt: TGTGCCAGCAGTGGGGACCTTGGAAACACCATATATTTT
CDR3aa: CASSGDLGNTIYF

abundance: .
j_gene: TRBJ1-1
v_gene: TRBV9
d_gene: .
CDR3nt: TGTGCCAGCAGCGGGGCCGGGACACCGAACACTGAAGCTTTCTTT
CDR3aa: CASSGAGTPNTEAFF

abundance: .
j_gene: TRBJ2-1
v_gene: TRBV7-8
d_gene: TRBD2
CDR3nt: TGTGCCAGCAGCTTAGCGCTAGCGGGATTAATAGATGAGCAGTTCTTC
CDR3aa: CASSLALAGLIDEQFF

abundance: .
j_gene: TRBJ2-3
v_gene: TRBV29-1
d_gene: TRBD1
CDR3nt: TGCAGCGTAGACAGGGCATGGGGAACCACAGATACGCAGTATTTT
CDR3aa: CSVDRAWGTTDTQYF

abundance: .
j_gene: TRBJ2-5
v_gene: TRBV9
d_gene: TRBD2
CDR3nt: TGTGCCAGCAGCGTAACCCAAGGACTAGCGGGGGAGGGAGAGACCCAGTACTTC
CDR3aa: CASSVTQGLAGEGETQYF

abundance: .
j_gene: TRBJ2-1
v_gene: TRBV13
d_gene: .
CDR3nt: TGTGCCAGCAGCTTAGAAAGGGGTCGGTATGATGAGCAGTTCTTC
CDR3aa: CASSLERGRYDEQFF

abundance: .
j_gene: TRBJ1-2
v_gene: TRBV7-3
d_gene: .
CDR3nt: TGTGCCAGCAAGACATGGCGAGGCTACACCTTC
CDR3aa: CASKTWRGYTF

abundance: .
j_gene: TRBJ1-2
v_gene: TRBV4-1
d_gene: .
CDR3nt: TGCGCCAGCAGCCAAGAAACGTACGGCAGCTTTTATGGCTACACCTTC
CDR3aa: CASSQETYGSFYGYTF

abundance: .
j_gene: TRBJ2-1
v_gene: TRBV11-2
d_gene: .
CDR3nt: TGTGCCAGCAGCAACAATCCCGGACGGGTCTACAATGAGCAGTTCTTC
CDR3aa: CASSNNPGRVYNEQFF

abundance: .
j_gene: TRBJ2-7
v_gene: TRBV27
d_gene: .
CDR3nt: TGTGCCAGCAGCCCTTGGGCGGGCTCCTACGAGCAGTACTTC
CDR3aa: CASSPWAGSYEQYF

abundance: .
j_gene: TRBJ2-3
v_gene: TRBV5-1
d_gene: .
CDR3nt: TGCGCCAGCAGCTTCGATTGGGGAGTGGGCACAGATACGCAGTATTTT
CDR3aa: CASSFDWGVGTDTQYF

abundance: .
j_gene: TRBJ1-6
v_gene: TRBV7-9
d_gene: TRBD1
CDR3nt: TGTGCCAGCAGCCAGGGACAGCCGCCCAATTCACCCCTCCACTTT
CDR3aa: CASSQGQPPNSPLHF

abundance: .
j_gene: TRBJ2-7
v_gene: TRBV7-9
d_gene: .
CDR3nt: TGTGCCAGCAGCTCCCCGGTTGGGCAGGGCTCCTACGAGCAGTACTTC
CDR3aa: CASSSPVGQGSYEQYF

abundance: .
j_gene: TRBJ1-4
v_gene: TRBV7-9
d_gene: .
CDR3nt: TGTGCCAGCAGCTTTACTCTGGATGAAAAACTGTTTTTT
CDR3aa: CASSFTLDEKLFF